The 24 T cell receptor beta chains below all came from one sample that was sequenced in a study of CD8 T cells in ankylosing spondylitis. TCRdb redid the calling of the 5' RACE reads with MiXCR, one entry per CDR3 protein. The sample contains 30,000 to 45,000 distinct CDR3 sequences, 2.5% to 3.5% of which appear only once. What was sequenced was blood, either unsorted or a sorted T cell fraction (not recorded which). The receptors originated from a male donor with ankylosing spondylitis or in good health (not recorded which).

In this sample, this clonotype turned up many times. V is TRBV9 and J is TRBJ2-1, with D possibly matching TRBD2 (6 bases). The CDR3 runs 16 residues. Trimming removed 4 bases at V and 6 bases at J, with 20 bases between. Germline lookup yields CDR1 SGDLS and CDR2 YYNGEE. The CDR3: CASSQFKAGPFNEQFF. The CDR3 nucleotides read TGTGCCAGCAGCCAATTCAAAGCGGGCCCTTTCAATGAGCAGTTCTTC.

This clonotype was seen many times. The V and J genes are TRBV9 and TRBJ2-6; D is possibly TRBD1 or TRBD2 (6 bases each). This CDR3 region has 17 residues. Germline V gene lookup returns CDR1 SGDLS and CDR2 YYNGEE. Trimming shortened V by 0 bases and J by 0 bases, and 10 bases separated the two germline ends. CDR3 sequence (DNA): TGTGCCAGCAGCGTAGAAGGGGGGTTCTCTGGGGCCAACGTCCTGACTTTC. This translates into CASSVEGGFSGANVLTF.

This clonotype was observed many times. This chain connects TRBV9 to TRBJ1-1, with D perhaps TRBD1 (5 bases). The CDR3 length is 15 residues. Trimming took off 0 bases at V and 1 base at J, with 10 bases between the two ends. Germline lookup yields CDR1 SGDLS and CDR2 YYNGEE. This CDR3 reads CASSVVVGRNTEAFF. CDR3 DNA: TGTGCCAGCAGCGTAGTTGTGGGGCGGAACACTGAAGCTTTCTTT.

This clonotype has a count of ten or more. The CDR3 DNA sequence: TGTGCCAGCAGCGTAGCCCGCCAGGGCGGCGAGACCCAGTACTTC. Translating it yields CASSVARQGGETQYF. The chain couples TRBV9 to TRBJ2-5; a weak D match, TRBD1 (5 bases). The CDR3 runs to 15 residues. From germline, CDR1 is SGDLS and CDR2 YYNGEE. Trimming cost V 0 bases and J 5 bases, with 14 bases left between them.

This clonotype was picked up many times. The gene calls are TRBV21-1 and TRBJ1-3; TRBD1 is taken as the D call from the table, unchecked against the DNA. TRBV21-1 represents a pseudogene. This CDR3 comprises 15 residues. The chain's CDR3 is CASSTPLFSGNTIYF. Written as DNA, the CDR3 is TGTGCCAGCAGCACCCCTTTGTTCTCTGGAAACACCATATATTTT.

This clonotype showed up many times. The DNA for the CDR3 is TGTGCCAGCAGCGTAGCGGGAGCGGATCGCTGGGAGACCCAGTACTTC. Translated: CASSVAGADRWETQYF. This sequence joins TRBV9 and TRBJ2-5; D perhaps matches TRBD2 (6 bases). The CDR3 has 16 residues. Trimming removed 0 bases at V and 5 bases at J, with 17 bases between. Germline CDR1 reads SGDLS; CDR2 reads YYNGEE.

In this sample, this clonotype turned up many times. CDR3 protein: CASSVEAGRGRGEAFF. The DNA for the CDR3 is TGTGCCAGCAGCGTAGAGGCGGGCCGGGGGCGCGGTGAAGCTTTCTTT. The gene calls are TRBV9 and TRBJ1-1; tentative D call: TRBD1 (6 bases). Germline V gene lookup returns CDR1 SGDLS and CDR2 YYNGEE. Trimming pared 0 bases from V and 7 bases from J, leaving 19 bases between. This CDR3 region has 16 residues.

This clonotype was detected ten times or more. This sequence joins TRBV9 and TRBJ2-3; 10 bases fit TRBD1. The trim removed 1 base at V and 3 bases at J, leaving 11 bases unmatched. The CDR3 contains 18 residues. Germline CDR1 and CDR2: SGDLS and YYNGEE. CDR3 sequence reads: CASSVRLRTDRGTDTQYF. The CDR3 coding sequence is TGTGCCAGCAGCGTACGACTCCGGACGGACAGGGGGACAGATACGCAGTATTTT.

There are many counts of this clonotype. V usage is TRBV9 and J usage is TRBJ2-6; no firm D call. This CDR3 has 14 amino acids. V lost 4 bases, J lost 4 bases, and 9 bases lay in between. The V gene's germline CDR1 is SGDLS and CDR2 YYNGEE. CDR3 DNA: TGTGCCAGCAGCTTCGGCCGGGGGGCCAACGTCCTGACTTTC. This encodes CASSFGRGANVLTF.

This clonotype is medium-sized by share. The chain has TRBV9 and TRBJ2-5; 9 bases are shared with TRBD1. V was clipped by 4 bases and J by 7 bases; unmatched bases: 8. From germline, CDR1 is SGDLS and CDR2 YYNGEE. There are 14 residues in the CDR3. CDR3 DNA: TGTGCCAGCAGCCAACAGGGGGCAAGCGGGACCCAGTACTTC. Translated: CASSQQGASGTQYF.

This clonotype was observed at least ten times. The chain employs TRBV9 and TRBJ1-6; D might be TRBD1 (6 bases). Germline CDR1 reads SGDLS; CDR2 reads YYNGEE. The CDR3 length is 16 residues. The germline V and J ends were trimmed by 0 bases and 3 bases, with 10 bases remaining between them. The CDR3 loop is CASSVGGHSYNSPLHF. The CDR3 DNA reads TGTGCCAGCAGCGTAGGGGGACATAGCTATAATTCACCCCTCCACTTT. Complete variable domain (other parts from reference TRBV9 and TRBJ1-6): DSGVTQTPKHLITATGQRVTLRCSPRSGDLSVYWYQQSLDQGLQFLIQYYNGEERAKGNILERFSAQQFPDLHSELNLSSLELGDSALYFCASSVGGHSYNSPLHFGNGTRLTVT.

This clonotype was found many times. The chain's CDR3 is CASSVTEWASGNNEQFF. The CDR3 bases are TGTGCCAGCAGCGTAACTGAGTGGGCTAGCGGCAACAATGAGCAGTTCTTC. The V call is TRBV9, the J call TRBJ2-1; 7 bases fit TRBD2. After removal of 1 base from V and 5 bases from J, the junction contained 12 bases not matched to a gene. Germline V gene lookup returns CDR1 SGDLS and CDR2 YYNGEE. CDR3 length: 17 residues.

This clonotype appeared many times. This chain connects TRBV9 to TRBJ2-5; 7 nucleotides align to TRBD1. Germline values: CDR1 SGDLS, CDR2 YYNGEE. V gave up 3 bases and J gave up 5 bases; unmatched junction bases: 4. The length of the CDR3 is 13 residues. The CDR3 sequence is CASSEGQFETQYF. CDR3 bases: TGTGCCAGCAGCGAGGGACAGTTCGAGACCCAGTACTTC.

This clonotype was seen ten or more times. The V gene is TRBV9, the J gene TRBJ2-1, with TRBD1 matching over 9 bases. The CDR3 is made up of 19 amino acids. Germline V gene sequence: CDR1 SGDLS, CDR2 YYNGEE. Losses at the gene ends were 2 bases for V and 0 bases for J; bases not matched to a gene: 12. This CDR3 reads CASSVGQGINIGSYNEQFF. The CDR3 nucleotides are TGTGCCAGCAGCGTCGGACAGGGGATCAATATCGGCTCCTACAATGAGCAGTTCTTC.

This clonotype has at least ten counts. V gene TRBV9 combines with J gene TRBJ2-5; the D gene is possibly TRBD2 (6 bases). CDR3 size: 15 residues. The V end lost 4 bases, the J end lost 5 bases, and 18 bases lay between the germline ends. The germline gives CDR1 SGDLS, CDR2 YYNGEE. The CDR3 spells CASSPEAGIYETQYF. For the CDR3, the DNA is TGTGCCAGCAGCCCAGAGGCGGGGATTTACGAGACCCAGTACTTC.

This clonotype was recorded many times. The chain carries TRBV9 and TRBJ2-3; perhaps TRBD2 as D (6 bases). CDR3 length: 14 amino acids. Germline V lookup: CDR1 SGDLS, CDR2 YYNGEE. Trimming pared 3 bases from V and 2 bases from J, leaving 10 bases between. The CDR3 reads CASSDRTNTDTQYF. The CDR3 DNA sequence: TGTGCCAGCAGCGACAGGACTAACACAGATACGCAGTATTTT.

The sample holds many counts of this clonotype. The chain joins TRBV9 to TRBJ2-1; 8 nucleotides match TRBD2. The V segment lost 3 bases and the J segment 0 bases; nucleotides outside the gene matches: 5. Germline values: CDR1 SGDLS, CDR2 YYNGEE. The CDR3 spans 16 residues. CDR3 coding DNA: TGTGCCAGCAGCGCTAGCGGGTCAACCTCCTACAATGAGCAGTTCTTC. It codes for CASSASGSTSYNEQFF.

This clonotype was counted ten times or more. The chain is built from TRBV9 and TRBJ1-2; D is ambiguous. From germline, CDR1 is SGDLS and CDR2 YYNGEE. The CDR3 runs 12 residues. The V end was cut by 6 bases, the J end by 1 base, with 7 bases between. CDR3 nucleotide sequence: TGTGCCAGCAACGGTGATAACTATGGCTACACCTTC. It translates to CASNGDNYGYTF. The full variable domain, completed using reference TRBV9 and TRBJ1-2, is DSGVTQTPKHLITATGQRVTLRCSPRSGDLSVYWYQQSLDQGLQFLIQYYNGEERAKGNILERFSAQQFPDLHSELNLSSLELGDSALYFCASNGDNYGYTFGSGTRLTVV.

At least ten counts were recorded for this clonotype. This chain uses TRBV9 with TRBJ2-5, with 9 bases identical to TRBD2. V gave up 1 base and J gave up 8 bases; unmatched junction bases: 6. Germline V gene sequence: CDR1 SGDLS, CDR2 YYNGEE. The CDR3 contains 14 residues. CDR3 nucleotide sequence: TGTGCCAGCAGCGTACGACTAGCGGCAAGTACCCAGTACTTC. This encodes CASSVRLAASTQYF.

V and J are TRBV9 and TRBJ2-3; the D is unclear. The germline V gene has CDR1 SGDLS and CDR2 YYNGEE. This CDR3 region has 12 residues. Trimming removed 7 bases from V and 1 base from J, with 7 bases in between. The CDR3, as DNA: TGTGCCAGCGTAGATGGCACAGATACGCAGTATTTT. Translated: CASVDGTDTQYF.

The CDR3 spells CASSVSAGVVYNEQFF. Here the CDR3 DNA reads TGTGCCAGCAGCGTTTCGGCGGGAGTGGTTTACAATGAGCAGTTCTTC. The chain carries TRBV9 and TRBJ2-1; 7 bases line up with TRBD2. Germline V CDR1 and CDR2: SGDLS, YYNGEE. The CDR3 length is 16 residues. Trimming took 2 bases from V and 4 from J; bases not matched to a gene: 9. Based on the CDR3 plus reference TRBV9 and TRBJ2-1, the full variable domain is DSGVTQTPKHLITATGQRVTLRCSPRSGDLSVYWYQQSLDQGLQFLIQYYNGEERAKGNILERFSAQQFPDLHSELNLSSLELGDSALYFCASSVSAGVVYNEQFFGPGTRLTVL.

This clonotype was detected many times. The chain employs TRBV9 and TRBJ1-1; possibly TRBD1 for D (6 bases). The germline V gene has CDR1 SGDLS and CDR2 YYNGEE. The V end lost 0 bases, the J end lost 0 bases, and 24 bases lay between the germline ends. This CDR3 contains 20 residues. The CDR3 nucleotides read TGTGCCAGCAGCGTAGGGACCCCAGGGTCTGGGGGCTCCATGAACACTGAAGCTTTCTTT. Translated: CASSVGTPGSGGSMNTEAFF.

This clonotype was found many times. This chain uses TRBV9 with TRBJ1-3, with TRBD1 matching over 8 bases. Germline trimming cut 0 bases from V and 1 base from J; bases unmatched to any gene: 3. Germline lookup yields CDR1 SGDLS and CDR2 YYNGEE. This CDR3 is built from 16 residues. The CDR3 DNA sequence: TGTGCCAGCAGCGTAGGGGACAGGTTATCTGGAAACACCATATATTTT. Translating gives CASSVGDRLSGNTIYF.

This clonotype was detected only a few times. V gene TRBV9 combines with J gene TRBJ2-3; TRBD1 is a possible D gene (7 bases). This CDR3 comprises 16 residues. Germline-derived CDR1 and CDR2 are SGDLS and YYNGEE. Trimming left V 3 bases short and J 0 bases short, with 14 bases between. The CDR3 here is CASSEGAGRSTDTQYF. The CDR3, as DNA: TGTGCCAGCAGCGAGGGGGCGGGGAGAAGCACAGATACGCAGTATTTT.